The following is a TCR beta chain sequence with its context. Using immunoSEQ multiplex PCR, the repertoire was profiled, and TCRdb retains in-frame clones only, with some absent. The profile shows over 300,000 clones, about 90% of them singletons. The data derive from a study of blood T cell repertoires in COVID-19. V was pared by 5 bases and J by 4 bases, with 12 bases between. CDR3 size: 13 residues. Germline V gives CDR1 SGHRS, CDR2 YFSETQ. What was sequenced was peripheral blood. This sequence originates from a man between 18 and 29 years old who had recovered from COVID-19. The chain links TRBV5-1 to TRBJ1-1; maybe TRBD1 (5 bases). In nucleotides, the CDR3 is TGCGCCAGCAGACCAGACAGACTCACTGAAGCTTTCTTT. It yields the protein CASRPDRLTEAFF.